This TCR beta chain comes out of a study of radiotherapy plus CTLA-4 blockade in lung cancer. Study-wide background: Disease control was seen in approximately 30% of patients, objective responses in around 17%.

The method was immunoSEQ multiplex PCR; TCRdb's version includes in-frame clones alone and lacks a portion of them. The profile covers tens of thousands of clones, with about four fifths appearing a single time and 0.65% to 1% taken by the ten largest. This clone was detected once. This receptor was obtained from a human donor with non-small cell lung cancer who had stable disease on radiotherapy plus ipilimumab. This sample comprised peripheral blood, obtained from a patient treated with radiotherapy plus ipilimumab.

For the CDR3, the DNA is TGTGCCAGCAGTGGTGCTAGCGGGAGCTCCTACAATGAGCAGTTCTTC. Residues: CASSGASGSSYNEQFF. J is TRBJ2-1 and V is TRBV2; 10 nucleotides match TRBD2. In germline, CDR1 is SNHLY, CDR2 FYNNEI. V lost 4 bases and J lost 0; bases outside the gene matches: 3. The CDR3 spans 16 residues.